This T cell receptor (beta chain) was identified in a study of blood T cell repertoires in COVID-19. On the study more broadly: Donors in the United States, Italy and Spain gave samples during acute or convalescent COVID-19. T cells, B-cell-depleted T cells, or PBMCs supplied cDNA or gDNA.

Per the original data handling: Amplified reference gene primers provided the basis for estimating nucleated cell counts. Repertoires were generated with immunoSEQ multiplex PCR, while TCRdb's copy carries only in-frame clones and drops some. V and J calls and clone size are given by that table; D and trimming were obtained from the DNA. This sample has some 700,000 clones, with over 80% found just once. Germline V gene sequence: CDR1 MNHEY, CDR2 SMNVEV (reference sequence). The germline V and J ends were trimmed by 4 bases and 6 bases, with 13 bases remaining between them. The CDR3 totals 13 residues.

Sequencing used peripheral blood. This clonotype was sampled from a woman aged 18 to 35 with acute or convalescent COVID-19. The V call is TRBV27, the J call TRBJ2-7, with a tentative D call TRBD1 (6 bases). CDR3 sequence reads: CASSYGQTGEQYF. The CDR3 coding sequence is TGTGCCAGCAGTTACGGACAGACGGGCGAGCAGTACTTC.